The 22 T cell receptor beta chains reported below all come from one sample, sequenced in a study of T-cell memory formation after mild COVID-19. TCRdb fed the 5' RACE reads into MiXCR, producing one record per CDR3 protein. This table has roughly 610,000 distinct CDR3 sequences, 17% appearing once. The source material was PBMCs or a T cell subset sorted from them (not recorded which). These receptors were obtained from an adult woman who had mild COVID-19 (a few samples of this study predate the infection). Cell type and time point are not known.

This clonotype occurred a few times. The chain is built from TRBV5-6 and TRBJ2-1; TRBD2 aligns across 13 bases. In germline, CDR1 is SGHDT, CDR2 YYEEEE. The ends lost 2 bases at V and 2 bases at J; junction bases unmatched: 7. The CDR3 totals 18 residues. The CDR3 coding sequence is TGTGCCAGCAGCTTCGGACTAGCGGGGGACCCGACCTACAATGAGCAGTTCTTC. It yields the protein CASSFGLAGDPTYNEQFF.

This clonotype was seen repeatedly, ten times or more. The chain links TRBV7-6 to TRBJ2-3, with D possibly TRBD1 on 6 matching bases. The CDR3 length is 15 residues. Per germline, CDR1 SGHVS and CDR2 FNYEAQ. V shed 0 bases and J shed 0 bases, with 7 bases lying between them. CDR3 bases: TGTGCCAGCAGCTTAGCAGGGGGTAGCACAGATACGCAGTATTTT. It codes for CASSLAGGSTDTQYF.

This clonotype has ten or more counts. This CDR3 reads CASSLAGAGMNEQFF. CDR3 nucleotides: TGTGCCAGCAGTTTAGCGGGGGCAGGGATGAATGAGCAGTTCTTC. This sequence joins TRBV12-3 or TRBV12-4 and TRBJ2-1, with D possibly being TRBD1 (6 bases). The CDR3 length is 15 residues. V dropped 0 bases and J dropped 7 bases, with 13 bases sitting between them.

This clonotype has more than one count but fewer than ten. V is TRBV15 and J is TRBJ1-5, with 10 bases matching TRBD1. Germline V gives CDR1 LNHNV, CDR2 YYDKDF (reference sequence). With V trimmed by 5 bases and J by 5 bases, 0 bases remained unmatched. The CDR3 sequence is 13 residues long. Here the CDR3 DNA reads TGTGCCACCAGCGGGACAGGGGATCAGCCCCAGCATTTT. Translation: CATSGTGDQPQHF.

The chain carries TRBV30 and TRBJ2-5; maybe TRBD1 (5 bases). The CDR3 loop spans 13 amino acids. Trimming shortened V by 2 bases and J by 4 bases, and 11 bases separated the two germline ends. The germline V gene encodes CDR1 GTSNPN and CDR2 SVGIG (reference sequence). The CDR3 DNA reads as TGTGCCTGGAGTCGGAATAGGGGAGAGACCCAGTACTTC. This translates into CAWSRNRGETQYF.

This clonotype was counted many times. The chain links TRBV27 to TRBJ2-7, with 8 bases lining up with TRBD1. V lost 5 bases, J lost 3 bases, and 6 bases stayed unmatched. This CDR3 region has 14 residues. CDR1 is MNHEY, CDR2 SMNVEV, per germline (reference sequence). The CDR3 DNA reads as TGTGCCAGCAGTCCCCGGGACAGGTTCTACGAGCAGTACTTC. This translates into CASSPRDRFYEQYF.

This clonotype was observed a handful of times. The rearrangement links TRBV9 to TRBJ2-4; TRBD2 might be the D (5 bases). This CDR3 is 17 amino acids long. In germline, CDR1 is SGDLS, CDR2 YYNGEE. With 0 bases removed from V and 0 bases from J, the gap between germline ends came to 13 bases. Here the CDR3 DNA reads TGTGCCAGCAGCGTAGGCATCCGGGATCTAGCCAAAAACATTCAGTACTTC. It is translated as CASSVGIRDLAKNIQYF.

This clonotype has ten or more counts. The chain couples TRBV5-1 to TRBJ1-3; a weak D match, TRBD1 (5 bases). The CDR3 loop spans 15 amino acids. Germline V lookup: CDR1 SGHRS, CDR2 YFSETQ. Trimming removed 0 bases at V and 0 bases at J, with 7 bases between. CDR3 in amino acids: CASSLGGHSGNTIYF. CDR3 coding DNA: TGCGCCAGCAGCTTGGGGGGCCACTCTGGAAACACCATATATTTT.

This clonotype came up many times. The chain employs TRBV6-1 and TRBJ1-2, with 7 positions matching TRBD1. V was clipped by 5 bases and J by 6 bases; unmatched bases: 3. This CDR3 contains 12 residues. The germline gives CDR1 MNHNS, CDR2 SASEGT. This CDR3 reads CASSQGVNGYTF. CDR3 DNA sequence: TGTGCCAGCAGTCAGGGGGTGAATGGCTACACCTTC.

There are a few counts of this clonotype. The genes are TRBV5-1 and TRBJ2-1, with 10 bases aligning to TRBD2. V was clipped by 2 bases and J by 3 bases; unmatched bases: 5. Per the germline V gene, CDR1 is SGHRS and CDR2 is YFSETQ. The CDR3 extends over 16 amino acids. CDR3 sequence: CASSLAGGLVYNEQFF. The CDR3 coding sequence is TGCGCCAGCAGCTTAGCGGGGGGGCTTGTCTACAATGAGCAGTTCTTC.

This chain connects TRBV7-2 to TRBJ2-3, with TRBD2 matching over 7 bases. Germline V lookup: CDR1 SGHTA, CDR2 FQGNSA. This CDR3 region has 18 residues. With V trimmed by 1 base and J by 4 bases, 14 bases remained unmatched. The CDR3 DNA sequence: TGTGCCAGCAGCTTAGGCCTGGTTGGCGGGAGTAGCGCAGATACGCAGTATTTT. As protein: CASSLGLVGGSSADTQYF. The whole variable domain, remainder taken from reference TRBV7-2 and TRBJ2-3, is GAGVSQSPSNKVTEKGKDVELRCDPISGHTALYWYRQSLGQGLEFLIYFQGNSAPDKSGLPSDRFSAERTGGSVSTLTIQRTQQEDSAVYLCASSLGLVGGSSADTQYFGPGTRLTVL.

This sequence joins TRBV7-2 and TRBJ2-1, with 7 positions matching TRBD2. The CDR3 consists of 12 residues. The V and J ends lost 5 bases and 9 bases, in that order; junction bases with no gene match: 4. Germline V lookup: CDR1 SGHTA, CDR2 FQGNSA. The CDR3 here is CASSRLASEQFF. In nucleotides, the CDR3 is TGTGCCAGCAGCAGACTAGCTTCTGAGCAGTTCTTC.

This clonotype was seen ten or more times. V and J are TRBV4-1 and TRBJ2-7; 7 bases line up with TRBD1. V was clipped by 4 bases and J by 5 bases; unmatched bases: 8. Germline-derived CDR1 and CDR2 are MGHRA and YSYEKL. The CDR3 has 14 amino acids. The CDR3 here is CASSPDRVVNEQYF. For the CDR3, the DNA is TGCGCCAGCAGCCCCGACAGGGTCGTCAACGAGCAGTACTTC.

This chain links TRBV6-1 with TRBJ1-1; D is perhaps TRBD1 (5 bases). Per the germline V gene, CDR1 is MNHNS and CDR2 is SASEGT. The CDR3 totals 14 residues. Trimming removed 2 bases at V and 3 bases at J, with 10 bases between. CDR3: CASSERGKHTEAFF. CDR3 nucleotide sequence: TGTGCCAGCAGTGAAAGGGGCAAGCACACTGAAGCTTTCTTT.

This clonotype was detected ten times or more. V is TRBV20-1 and J is TRBJ2-7; TRBD2 is a possible D gene (7 bases). This CDR3 comprises 16 residues. The germline CDR1 and CDR2 sequences are DFQATT and SNEGSKA (reference sequence). V dropped 7 bases and J dropped 0 bases, with 22 bases sitting between them. CDR3 sequence (DNA): TGCAGTGTCGTCCACCTACAGGGACTAACCTCCTACGAGCAGTACTTC. Protein sequence: CSVVHLQGLTSYEQYF.

The table lists this clonotype with a few counts. The chain recombines TRBV7-9 with TRBJ2-7, with D tentatively TRBD1 or TRBD2 (6 bases each). This CDR3 has 15 amino acids. The germline gives CDR1 SEHNR, CDR2 FQNEAQ (reference sequence). The V end was cut by 1 base, the J end by 7 bases, with 17 bases between. CDR3 loop: CASSLGWGAFSEQYF. The CDR3 DNA reads as TGTGCCAGCAGCTTAGGATGGGGGGCTTTCAGTGAGCAGTACTTC.

The rearrangement uses TRBV5-1 and TRBJ2-6; no firm D call. The CDR3 runs to 16 residues. Germline lookup yields CDR1 SGHRS and CDR2 YFSETQ. The V gene lost 1 base and the J gene lost 0 bases, with 8 bases spanning the gap. The CDR3 DNA sequence: TGCGCCAGCAGCTTGAAGCAGCCCTCTGGGGCCAACGTCCTGACTTTC. Protein sequence: CASSLKQPSGANVLTF.

This clonotype was detected a few times. The rearrangement links TRBV27 to TRBJ2-7; D unclear. Germline V CDR1 and CDR2: MNHEY, SMNVEV (reference sequence). There are 14 residues in the CDR3. Trimming left V 1 base short and J 0 bases short, with 7 bases between. The CDR3: CASSLFRDSYEQYF. The CDR3 nucleotides read TGTGCCAGCAGTTTATTTAGAGACTCCTACGAGCAGTACTTC.

This clonotype was counted many times. The CDR3 sequence is CASSRGASGGASRETQYF. The CDR3 DNA follows: TGTGCCAGCAGCCGCGGGGCTAGCGGGGGGGCGAGTCGAGAGACCCAGTACTTC. The chain carries TRBV7-3 and TRBJ2-5; 12 bases line up with TRBD2. J lost 4 bases, V lost 5 bases, and 14 bases had no gene match. Germline V lookup: CDR1 SGHTA, CDR2 FQGTGA. CDR3 size: 18 residues. Using reference TRBV7-3 and TRBJ2-5 for the parts outside the CDR3, the full variable domain is GAGVSQTPSNKVTEKGKYVELRCDPISGHTALYWYRQSLGQGPEFLIYFQGTGAADDSGLPNDRFFAVRPEGSVSTLKIQRTERGDSAVYLCASSRGASGGASRETQYFGPGTRLLVL.

The chain carries TRBV7-6 and TRBJ2-1; TRBD1 matches 7 bases. CDR1 is SGHVS, CDR2 FNYEAQ, per germline. Trimming removed 4 bases from V and 3 bases from J; junction bases left unmatched: 6. This CDR3 is 15 amino acids long. The chain's CDR3 is CASSSTGARYNEQFF. The CDR3 nucleotides are TGTGCCAGCAGCTCTACAGGGGCCCGCTACAATGAGCAGTTCTTC.

The chain couples TRBV5-1 to TRBJ2-1; 14 nucleotides align to TRBD2. J gave up 10 bases and V 5 bases, and 11 bases lay outside the gene matches. CDR3 length: 16 residues. CDR1 SGHRS and CDR2 YFSETQ come from the germline V gene. CDR3 sequence (DNA): TGCGCCAGCAGATCCCTGACTAGCGGGGGGGCAGGGGAGCAGTTCTTC. This codes for CASRSLTSGGAGEQFF. The full variable domain, with the rest looked up from reference TRBV5-1 and TRBJ2-1, is KAGVTQTPRYLIKTRGQQVTLSCSPISGHRSVSWYQQTPGQGLQFLFEYFSETQRNKGNFPGRFSGRQFSNSRSEMNVSTLELGDSALYLCASRSLTSGGAGEQFFGPGTRLTVL.

The V gene is TRBV10-3, the J gene TRBJ1-5; D is ambiguous. Germline lookup yields CDR1 ENHRY and CDR2 SYGVKD. The CDR3 sequence is 12 residues long. Trimming removed 6 bases from V and 7 bases from J, with 10 bases in between. The CDR3 is CAISEGKQPQHF. CDR3 nucleotides: TGTGCCATCAGCGAGGGAAAACAGCCCCAGCATTTT.